Listed here are 3 T cell receptor beta chains from one sample, sequenced in a study of HIV-infected patients and healthy controls. All unsorted peripheral T cells were captured because whole blood was used without fractionation. Reverse transcription used about 510 ng RNA and constant-region primers for alpha and beta. Alpha and beta chain libraries were made separately by chain-specific third strand synthesis with multiplexing indices. TCRdb re-analysed the 5' RACE reads in MiXCR, keeping a single row per CDR3 protein. The top ten clones hold about 6.8% of a sample with about 13,000 distinct CDR3 sequences, 7.5% to 10% of them seen once. Sequencing was performed on blood. The source is an adult in good health.

Many counts were recorded for this clonotype. The chain carries TRBV3-1 and TRBJ1-3, with no clear D. CDR1 is LGHDT and CDR2 is YNNKEL in the germline V gene (reference sequence). This CDR3 has 14 amino acids. V was clipped by 1 base and J by 0 bases, with 4 bases between them. The CDR3 loop is CASSQGGSGNTIYF. The CDR3 coding sequence is TGTGCCAGCAGCCAAGGAGGCTCTGGAAACACCATATATTTT.

This clonotype was recorded many times. The V call is TRBV19, the J call TRBJ1-4, with D uncertain. Germline V gene data show CDR1 as LNHDA and CDR2 as SQIVND (reference sequence). The length of the CDR3 is 13 residues. Trimming took off 7 bases at V and 8 bases at J, with 14 bases between the two ends. CDR3: CASTRTSEEKLFF. In DNA form, the CDR3 reads TGTGCCAGTACCCGGACCTCGGAGGAAAAACTGTTTTTT.

This clonotype was counted at least ten times. V and J are TRBV5-1 and TRBJ2-1; 8 bases fit TRBD1. The V and J ends lost 1 base and 10 bases, in that order; junction bases with no gene match: 13. CDR1 is SGHRS and CDR2 is YFSETQ in the germline V gene. The CDR3 is 16 amino acids. The DNA for the CDR3 is TGCGCCAGCAGCTTGACCCCCAGGGGGCGCTTGAAGGAGCAGTTCTTC. Protein: CASSLTPRGRLKEQFF.